A single sample is the source of the 17 T cell receptor beta chains below, sequenced in a study of blood T cell repertoires in COVID-19. This table comes from immunoSEQ multiplex PCR, and its TCRdb copy is limited to in-frame clones, with some not included. The table includes 400,000 to 550,000 clones, roughly 90% detected once. The sample consisted of peripheral blood. These receptors originate from a woman aged 30 to 39 with acute or convalescent COVID-19.

This clone was picked up one time. The rearrangement joins TRBV5-1 to TRBJ1-5; 9 bases are shared with TRBD1. The CDR3 consists of 14 residues. The V gene end was trimmed by 4 bases and the J gene end by 4 bases; junction bases not matched to a gene: 3. The germline CDR1 and CDR2 sequences are SGHRS and YFSETQ. The CDR3: CASSPTGGNQPQHF. Written as DNA, the CDR3 is TGCGCCAGCAGCCCGACAGGGGGGAATCAGCCCCAGCATTTT. The full variable domain, rest sourced from reference TRBV5-1 and TRBJ1-5, is KAGVTQTPRYLIKTRGQQVTLSCSPISGHRSVSWYQQTPGQGLQFLFEYFSETQRNKGNFPGRFSGRQFSNSRSEMNVSTLELGDSALYLCASSPTGGNQPQHFGDGTRLSIL.

This chain uses TRBV13 with TRBJ2-2; the match to TRBD2 covers 11 bases. Germline CDR1 is PRHDT and CDR2 is FYEKMQ (reference sequence). CDR3 length: 17 residues. The J segment lost 9 bases and the V segment lost 5 bases, leaving 14 bases of the junction unmatched. CDR3 in amino acids: CASSPGLAGFFVWELFF. CDR3 bases: TGTGCCAGCAGCCCCGGACTAGCGGGCTTTTTTGTTTGGGAGCTGTTTTTT.

The chain has TRBV4-1 and TRBJ2-1, with 15 bases matching TRBD2. In germline, CDR1 is MGHRA, CDR2 YSYEKL. There are 21 residues in the CDR3. The trim removed 0 bases at V and 2 bases at J, leaving 11 bases unmatched. The CDR3, as DNA: TGCGCCAGCAGCCAAGATACGTACCCGGGACTAGCGGGGGGTACCTACAATGAGCAGTTCTTC. Its protein product is CASSQDTYPGLAGGTYNEQFF.

As DNA, the CDR3 is TGTGCCATCAGTGACCCGTTGTATGGCACAGATACGCAGTATTTT. Translated, it gives CAISDPLYGTDTQYF. The chain uses TRBV10-3 and TRBJ2-3; no definite D call. Germline V gives CDR1 ENHRY, CDR2 SYGVKD. The CDR3 runs 15 residues. The ends were cut back, 3 bases at V and 1 base at J, with 11 bases in the middle.

V is TRBV5-4 and J is TRBJ2-3; D might be TRBD2 (6 bases). The CDR3 is made up of 20 amino acids. In germline, CDR1 is SGHNT, CDR2 YYREEE (reference sequence). The ends were cut back, 0 bases at V and 4 bases at J, with 27 bases in the middle. CDR3 DNA: TGTGCCAGCAGCTTGGAGCTAGATACGTTTGGGGAGGAGTTTCCAGATACGCAGTATTTT. Translated: CASSLELDTFGEEFPDTQYF. Using reference TRBV5-4 and TRBJ2-3 for the parts outside the CDR3, the full variable domain is ETGVTQSPTHLIKTRGQQVTLRCSSQSGHNTVSWYQQALGQGPQFIFQYYREEENGRGNFPPRFSGLQFPNYSSELNVNALELDDSALYLCASSLELDTFGEEFPDTQYFGPGTRLTVL.

The V call is TRBV18, the J call TRBJ2-3; the D is unclear. V shed 6 bases and J shed 0 bases, with 16 bases lying between them. The germline V gene encodes CDR1 KGHSH and CDR2 LQKENI. The CDR3 is made up of 16 amino acids. The CDR3 region is CASSAFTGASTDTQYF. Here the CDR3 DNA reads TGTGCCAGCTCTGCCTTCACTGGAGCCAGCACAGATACGCAGTATTTT.

This chain uses TRBV6-2 or TRBV6-3 with TRBJ2-7; D perhaps matches TRBD1 (6 bases). From germline, CDR1 is MNHEY and CDR2 SVGEGT. This CDR3 is 11 amino acids long. V lost 2 bases and J 11 bases, leaving 10 bases between the germline ends. The CDR3 DNA reads TGTGCCAGCAGTTACCGGGACACAGAGTACTTC. This sequence encodes CASSYRDTEYF.

This clone was found once. J is TRBJ2-3 and V is TRBV6-5, with 7 bases lining up with TRBD1. The CDR3 sequence is 15 residues long. The V segment lost 6 bases and the J segment 2 bases; nucleotides outside the gene matches: 8. The V gene's germline CDR1 is MNHEY and CDR2 SVGAGI. The CDR3, as DNA: TGTGCCAGCAGACCGGGACAGCAGCCCACAGATACGCAGTATTTT. The encoded protein is CASRPGQQPTDTQYF.

This clone was recorded once. This chain links TRBV4-1 with TRBJ1-1; the D gene is possibly TRBD1 (6 bases). This CDR3 spans 15 amino acids. With 4 bases removed from V and 1 base from J, the gap between germline ends came to 13 bases. Germline loops: CDR1 MGHRA, CDR2 YSYEKL. The CDR3 is CASSPLGAQNTEAFF. The CDR3 DNA follows: TGCGCCAGCAGCCCCCTGGGGGCCCAGAACACTGAAGCTTTCTTT.

This clone was counted only a few times. The chain is built from TRBV5-1 and TRBJ1-1; 7 bases align to TRBD1. Germline V gene lookup returns CDR1 SGHRS and CDR2 YFSETQ. The CDR3 has 15 residues. The V and J ends lost 6 bases and 4 bases, in that order; junction bases with no gene match: 12. CDR3 region: CASTLGQQVGTEAFF. CDR3 DNA sequence: TGCGCCAGCACCCTGGGACAGCAGGTCGGCACTGAAGCTTTCTTT. Combining the CDR3 with reference TRBV5-1 and TRBJ1-1 gives the whole variable domain KAGVTQTPRYLIKTRGQQVTLSCSPISGHRSVSWYQQTPGQGLQFLFEYFSETQRNKGNFPGRFSGRQFSNSRSEMNVSTLELGDSALYLCASTLGQQVGTEAFFGQGTRLTVV.

The chain links TRBV3-1 (or the pseudogene TRBV3-2) to TRBJ2-2; D perhaps matches TRBD2 (5 bases). Per the germline V gene, CDR1 is LGHDT and CDR2 is YNNKEL (reference sequence). CDR3 length equals 14 residues. V was pared by 2 bases and J by 5 bases, with 9 bases between. The CDR3 region has the DNA TGTGCCAGCAGCCAACCCCCGGGGACCGGGGAGCTGTTTTTT. It yields the protein CASSQPPGTGELFF.

This rearrangement joins TRBV6-4 to TRBJ2-1; 7 bases fit TRBD1. Germline CDR1 and CDR2: MRHNA and SNTAGT. The length of the CDR3 is 17 residues. The J segment lost 5 bases and the V segment lost 6 bases, leaving 16 bases of the junction unmatched. As DNA, the CDR3 is TGTGCCAGCAGCAATACCAGGGGGTCCCACAGAAACAATGAGCAGTTCTTC. Translating gives CASSNTRGSHRNNEQFF.

The chain is built from TRBV11-3 and TRBJ2-3; 9 nucleotides align to TRBD1. Germline V gene lookup returns CDR1 SGHNT and CDR2 YENEEA. The junction had 6 bases not matched to a gene; V was cut back by 5 bases and J by 6 bases. The CDR3 is 14 residues long. CDR3 amino acids: CASSPGTGLDTQYF. The CDR3 DNA sequence: TGTGCCAGCAGCCCCGGGACAGGGTTGGATACGCAGTATTTT.

The chain employs TRBV3-1 (or the pseudogene TRBV3-2) and TRBJ2-1; 8 bases fit TRBD2. The germline CDR1 and CDR2 sequences are LGHDT and YNNKEL (reference sequence). J was trimmed by 4 bases and V by 2 bases; bases with no gene match: 4. The CDR3 contains 15 residues. CDR3: CASSQSAGGYNEQFF. The CDR3 bases are TGTGCCAGCAGCCAATCCGCGGGGGGATACAATGAGCAGTTCTTC.

The genes are TRBV3-1 (or the pseudogene TRBV3-2) and TRBJ2-7; weak D call: TRBD2 (5 bases). Germline V gene lookup returns CDR1 LGHDT and CDR2 YNNKEL (reference sequence). The V gene lost 3 bases and the J gene lost 7 bases, with 10 bases spanning the gap. The CDR3 has 12 amino acids. The CDR3 coding sequence is TGTGCCAGCAGCCACGACACGGGAGAGCAGTACTTC. Amino acids: CASSHDTGEQYF.

This chain joins TRBV7-2 and TRBJ2-2, with D possibly matching TRBD2 (6 bases). Trimming shortened V by 0 bases and J by 7 bases, and 12 bases separated the two germline ends. The CDR3 contains 15 residues. Germline loops: CDR1 SGHTA, CDR2 FQGNSA. CDR3 region: CASSLALMGGGELFF. The CDR3 DNA reads as TGTGCCAGCAGCTTAGCGCTAATGGGGGGCGGGGAGCTGTTTTTT.

This clone was found a few times. The chain couples TRBV5-6 to TRBJ2-5; 7 bases align to TRBD1. The CDR3 sequence is 14 residues long. Germline assignment: CDR1 SGHDT and CDR2 YYEEEE. Trimming cost V 4 bases and J 2 bases; bases outside gene matches: 5. The CDR3 DNA reads as TGTGCCAGCAGCCCCGGGACAGTACAAGAGACCCAGTACTTC. Protein sequence: CASSPGTVQETQYF.